This T cell receptor (beta chain) was documented in a study of beta chain features in type 1 diabetes. The length of the CDR3 is 15 residues. Germline V gives CDR1 SNHLY, CDR2 FYNNEI. V gave up 2 bases and J gave up 7 bases; unmatched junction bases: 3. Study-level points and caveats: In every one of the four CD4+ subsets, TCRB CDR3s were moderately but significantly shorter in Type 1 diabetes patients.

Of the isolated RNA, all was reverse transcribed, and so the sequenced material was expressed TCRB transcripts. This table comes from immunoSEQ multiplex PCR, and its TCRdb copy is limited to in-frame clones, with some not included. The table lists 500,000 to 650,000 clones, around 12% of them singletons, with more than 0.095% in the top ten. This clone occurred a few times. What it binds is unknown. V and J are TRBV2 and TRBJ1-6, with TRBD1 identical over 9 bases. Input material: naive CD4+ T cells from blood. This sequence was found in a young man with type 1 diabetes. This CDR3 is CASSELTGGNSPLHF. The CDR3 nucleotides read TGTGCCAGCAGTGAATTGACAGGGGGGAATTCACCCCTCCACTTT.